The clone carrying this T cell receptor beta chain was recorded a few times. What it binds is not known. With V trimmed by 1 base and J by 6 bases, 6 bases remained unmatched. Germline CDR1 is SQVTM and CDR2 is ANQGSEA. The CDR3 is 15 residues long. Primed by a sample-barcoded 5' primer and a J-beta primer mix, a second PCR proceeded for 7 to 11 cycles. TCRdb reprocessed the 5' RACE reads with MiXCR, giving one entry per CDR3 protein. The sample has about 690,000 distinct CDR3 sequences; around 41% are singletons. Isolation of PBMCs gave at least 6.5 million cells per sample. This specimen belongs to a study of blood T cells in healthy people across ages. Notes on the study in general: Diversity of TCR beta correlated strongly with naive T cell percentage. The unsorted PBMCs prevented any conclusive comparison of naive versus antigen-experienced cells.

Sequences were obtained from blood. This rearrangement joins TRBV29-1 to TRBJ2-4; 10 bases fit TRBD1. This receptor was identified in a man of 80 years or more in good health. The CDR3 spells CSVEGRQGALNIQYF. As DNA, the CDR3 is TGCAGCGTTGAAGGAAGACAGGGGGCCTTAAACATTCAGTACTTC.